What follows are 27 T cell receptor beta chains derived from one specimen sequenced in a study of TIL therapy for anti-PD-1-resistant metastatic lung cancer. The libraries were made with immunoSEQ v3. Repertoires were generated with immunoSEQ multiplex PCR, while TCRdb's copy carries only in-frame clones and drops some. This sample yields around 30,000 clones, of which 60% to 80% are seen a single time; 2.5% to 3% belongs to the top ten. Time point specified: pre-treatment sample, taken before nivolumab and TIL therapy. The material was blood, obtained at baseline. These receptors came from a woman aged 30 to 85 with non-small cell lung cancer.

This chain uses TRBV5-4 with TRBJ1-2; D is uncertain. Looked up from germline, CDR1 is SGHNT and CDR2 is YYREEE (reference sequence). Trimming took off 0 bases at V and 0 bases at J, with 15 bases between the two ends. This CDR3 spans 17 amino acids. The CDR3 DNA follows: TGTGCCAGCAGCTTGGGATCCTCTAGAGGGACTAACTATGGCTACACCTTC. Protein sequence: CASSLGSSRGTNYGYTF.

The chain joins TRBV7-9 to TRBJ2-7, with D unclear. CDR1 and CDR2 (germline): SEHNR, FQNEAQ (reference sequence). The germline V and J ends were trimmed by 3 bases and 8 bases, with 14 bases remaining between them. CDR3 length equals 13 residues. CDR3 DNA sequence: TGTGCCAGCAGCTTCCAGACGGATAATAAGCAGTACTTC. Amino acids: CASSFQTDNKQYF.

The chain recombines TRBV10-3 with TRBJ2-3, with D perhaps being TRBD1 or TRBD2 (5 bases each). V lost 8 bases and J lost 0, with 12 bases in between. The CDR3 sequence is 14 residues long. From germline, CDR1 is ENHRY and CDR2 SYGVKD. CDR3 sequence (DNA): TGTGCCATCTTTAGAGGGGAGAGCACAGATACGCAGTATTTT. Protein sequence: CAIFRGESTDTQYF.

CDR3 nucleotide sequence: TGTGCCAGCAGTCCCGGGACTAGCGGGAGGTTGTTTGGGCAAGAGACCCAGTACTTC. It translates to CASSPGTSGRLFGQETQYF. This chain joins TRBV27 and TRBJ2-5; 15 nucleotides align to TRBD2. There are 19 residues in the CDR3. In germline, CDR1 is MNHEY, CDR2 SMNVEV (reference sequence). J was trimmed by 2 bases and V by 5 bases; bases with no gene match: 12.

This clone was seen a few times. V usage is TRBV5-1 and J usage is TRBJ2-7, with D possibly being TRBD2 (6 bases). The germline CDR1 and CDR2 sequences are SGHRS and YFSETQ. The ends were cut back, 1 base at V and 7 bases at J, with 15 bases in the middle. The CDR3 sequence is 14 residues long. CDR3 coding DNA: TGCGCCAGCAGCTTGCGTCCGGGAGTTAATGAGCAGTACTTC. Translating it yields CASSLRPGVNEQYF.

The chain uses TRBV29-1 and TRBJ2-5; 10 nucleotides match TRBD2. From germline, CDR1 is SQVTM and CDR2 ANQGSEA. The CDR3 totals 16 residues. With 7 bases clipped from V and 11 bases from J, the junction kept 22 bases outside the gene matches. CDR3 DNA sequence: TGCAGCGCGATACTAGCGGGATCAAAGTCGGTGCGGGAGCAGTACTTC. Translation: CSAILAGSKSVREQYF.

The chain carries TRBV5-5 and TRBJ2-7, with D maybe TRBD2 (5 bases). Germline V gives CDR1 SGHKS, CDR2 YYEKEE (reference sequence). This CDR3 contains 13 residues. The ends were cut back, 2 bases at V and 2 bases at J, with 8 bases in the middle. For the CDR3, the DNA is TGTGCCAGCAGCTTCGTCGGGGCCTACGAGCAGTACTTC. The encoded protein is CASSFVGAYEQYF.

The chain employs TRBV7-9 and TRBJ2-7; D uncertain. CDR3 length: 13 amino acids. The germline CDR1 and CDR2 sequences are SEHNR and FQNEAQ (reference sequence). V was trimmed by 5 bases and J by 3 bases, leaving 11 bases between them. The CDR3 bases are TGTGCCAGCAGCGCCCTAAGTCTCTACGAGCAGTACTTC. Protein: CASSALSLYEQYF.

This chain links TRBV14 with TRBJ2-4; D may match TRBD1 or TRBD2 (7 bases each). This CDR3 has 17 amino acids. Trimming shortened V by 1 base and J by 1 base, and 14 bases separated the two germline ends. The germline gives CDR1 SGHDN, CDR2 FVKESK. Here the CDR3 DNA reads TGTGCCAGCAGCCAAGGACTAGCAGGGGGGGCCAAAAACATTCAGTACTTC. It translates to CASSQGLAGGAKNIQYF.

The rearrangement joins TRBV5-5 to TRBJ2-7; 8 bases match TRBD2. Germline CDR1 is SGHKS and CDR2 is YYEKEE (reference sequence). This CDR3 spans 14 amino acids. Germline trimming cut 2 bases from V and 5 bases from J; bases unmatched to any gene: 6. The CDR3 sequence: CASSFSGIENEQYF. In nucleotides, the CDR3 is TGTGCCAGCAGCTTTAGCGGGATTGAAAACGAGCAGTACTTC. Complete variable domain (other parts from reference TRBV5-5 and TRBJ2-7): DAGVTQSPTHLIKTRGQQVTLRCSPISGHKSVSWYQQVLGQGPQFIFQYYEKEERGRGNFPDRFSARQFPNYSSELNVNALLLGDSALYLCASSFSGIENEQYFGPGTRLTVT.

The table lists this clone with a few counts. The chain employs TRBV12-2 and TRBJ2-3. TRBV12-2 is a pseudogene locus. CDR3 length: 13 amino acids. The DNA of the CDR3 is TGTGCAAGTCGCTTAAAATGCACAGATACGCAGTATTTT. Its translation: CASRLKCTDTQYF.

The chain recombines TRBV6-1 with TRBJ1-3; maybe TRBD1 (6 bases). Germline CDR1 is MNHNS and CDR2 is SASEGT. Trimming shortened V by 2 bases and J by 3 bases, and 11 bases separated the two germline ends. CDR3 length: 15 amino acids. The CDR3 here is CASSETQGGGNTIYF. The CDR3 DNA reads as TGTGCCAGCAGTGAAACACAGGGCGGTGGAAACACCATATATTTT.

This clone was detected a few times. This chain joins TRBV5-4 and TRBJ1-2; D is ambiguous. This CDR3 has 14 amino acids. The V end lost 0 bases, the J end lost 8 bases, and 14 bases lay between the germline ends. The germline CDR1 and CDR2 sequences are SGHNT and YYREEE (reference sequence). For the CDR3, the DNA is TGTGCCAGCAGCTTGGCCGGCCAGGCTTTAGGCTACACCTTC. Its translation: CASSLAGQALGYTF.

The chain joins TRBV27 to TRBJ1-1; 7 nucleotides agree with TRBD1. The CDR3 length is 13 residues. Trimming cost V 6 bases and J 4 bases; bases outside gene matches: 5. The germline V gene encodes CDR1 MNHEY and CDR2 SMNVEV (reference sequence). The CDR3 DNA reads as TGTGCCAGCAGCAGGGACAGTCTCACTGAAGCTTTCTTT. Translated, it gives CASSRDSLTEAFF.

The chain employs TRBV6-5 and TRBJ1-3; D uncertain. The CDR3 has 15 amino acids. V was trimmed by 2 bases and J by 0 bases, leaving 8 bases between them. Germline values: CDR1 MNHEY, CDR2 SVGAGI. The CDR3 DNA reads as TGTGCCAGCAGTTACGGTTCAGGCTCTGGAAACACCATATATTTT. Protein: CASSYGSGSGNTIYF.

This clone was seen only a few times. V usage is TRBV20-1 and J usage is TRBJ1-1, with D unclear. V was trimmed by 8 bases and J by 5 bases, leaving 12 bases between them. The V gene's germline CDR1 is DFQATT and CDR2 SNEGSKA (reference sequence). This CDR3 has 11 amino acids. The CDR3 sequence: CSKAEVTEAFF. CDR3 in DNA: TGCAGTAAAGCGGAAGTTACTGAAGCTTTCTTT.

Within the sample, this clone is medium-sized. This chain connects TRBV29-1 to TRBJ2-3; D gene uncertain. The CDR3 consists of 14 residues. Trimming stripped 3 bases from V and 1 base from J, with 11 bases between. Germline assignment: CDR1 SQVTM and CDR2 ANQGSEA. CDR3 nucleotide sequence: TGCAGCGTTGACAGGCCCCAGGGCACAGATACGCAGTATTTT. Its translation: CSVDRPQGTDTQYF.

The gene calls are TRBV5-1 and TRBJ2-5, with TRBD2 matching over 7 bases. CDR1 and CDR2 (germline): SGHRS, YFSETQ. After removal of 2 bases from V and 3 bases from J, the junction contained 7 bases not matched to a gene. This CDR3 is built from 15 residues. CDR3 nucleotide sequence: TGCGCCAGCAGCTTCTCGCCTAGCGGTGAAGAGACCCAGTACTTC. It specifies CASSFSPSGEETQYF.

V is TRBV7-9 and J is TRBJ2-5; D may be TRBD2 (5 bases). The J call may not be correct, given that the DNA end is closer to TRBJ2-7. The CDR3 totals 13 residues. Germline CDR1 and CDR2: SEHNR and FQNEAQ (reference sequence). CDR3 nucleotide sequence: TGTGCCAGCCGCGGTCGGGAAGCCCACGAGCAGTACTTC. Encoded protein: CASRGREAHEQYF.

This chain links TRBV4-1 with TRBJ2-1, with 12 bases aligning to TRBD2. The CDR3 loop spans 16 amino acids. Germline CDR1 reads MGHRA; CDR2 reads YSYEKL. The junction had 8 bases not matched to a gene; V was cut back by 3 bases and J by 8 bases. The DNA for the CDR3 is TGCGCCAGCAGCCAGGCTACTAGCGGGAGGCGCTATGAGCAGTTCTTC. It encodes CASSQATSGRRYEQFF.

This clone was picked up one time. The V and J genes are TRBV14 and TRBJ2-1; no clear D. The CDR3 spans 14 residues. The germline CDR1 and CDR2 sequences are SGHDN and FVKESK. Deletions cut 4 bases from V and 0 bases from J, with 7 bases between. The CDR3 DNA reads TGTGCCAGCAGCCCTAGGTACTCCTACAATGAGCAGTTCTTC. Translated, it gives CASSPRYSYNEQFF.

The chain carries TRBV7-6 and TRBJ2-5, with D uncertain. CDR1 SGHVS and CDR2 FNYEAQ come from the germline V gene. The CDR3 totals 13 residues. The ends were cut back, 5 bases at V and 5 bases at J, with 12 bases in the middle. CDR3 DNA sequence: TGTGCCAGCAGCCCCGTGGGCCGGGAGACCCAGTACTTC. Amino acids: CASSPVGRETQYF.

In nucleotides, the CDR3 is TGTGCCAGCAGTCCTCGATCGACAGAGAGACATATCTCTGGGGCCAACGTCCTGACTTTC. Its translation: CASSPRSTERHISGANVLTF. V gene TRBV27 combines with J gene TRBJ2-6, with a tentative D call TRBD1 (5 bases). This CDR3 is built from 20 residues. CDR1 and CDR2 from the germline V gene are MNHEY and SMNVEV (reference sequence). Trimming took off 5 bases at V and 0 bases at J, with 23 bases between the two ends. The full variable domain, in which reference TRBV27 and TRBJ2-6 provide the parts outside the CDR3, is EAQVTQNPRYLITVTGKKLTVTCSQNMNHEYMSWYRQDPGLGLRQIYYSMNVEVTDKGDVPEGYKVSRKEKRNFPLILESPSPNQTSLYFCASSPRSTERHISGANVLTFGAGSRLTVL.

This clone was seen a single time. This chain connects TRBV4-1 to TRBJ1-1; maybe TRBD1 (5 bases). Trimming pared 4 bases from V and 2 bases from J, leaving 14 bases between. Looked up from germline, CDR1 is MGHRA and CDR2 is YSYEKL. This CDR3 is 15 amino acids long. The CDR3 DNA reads TGCGCCAGCAGCCCGTACGACAGAGGTAACACTGAAGCTTTCTTT. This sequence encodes CASSPYDRGNTEAFF.

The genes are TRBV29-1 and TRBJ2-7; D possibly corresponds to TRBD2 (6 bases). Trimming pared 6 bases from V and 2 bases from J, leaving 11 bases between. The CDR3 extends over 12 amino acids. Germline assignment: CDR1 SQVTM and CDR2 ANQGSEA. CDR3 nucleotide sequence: TGCAGCGTGGTGGGGGGAGCCTACGAGCAGTACTTC. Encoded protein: CSVVGGAYEQYF.

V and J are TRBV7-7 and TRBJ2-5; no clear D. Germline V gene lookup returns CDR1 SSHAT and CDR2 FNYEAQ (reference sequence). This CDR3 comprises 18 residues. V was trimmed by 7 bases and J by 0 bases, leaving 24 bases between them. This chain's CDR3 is CASNPPEEGIGYQETQYF. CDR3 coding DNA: TGTGCCAGCAATCCCCCAGAGGAAGGTATAGGGTACCAAGAGACCCAGTACTTC.

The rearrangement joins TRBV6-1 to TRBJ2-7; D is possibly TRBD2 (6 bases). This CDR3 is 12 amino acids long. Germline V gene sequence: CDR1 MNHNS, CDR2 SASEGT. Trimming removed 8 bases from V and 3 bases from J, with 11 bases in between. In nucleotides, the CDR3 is TGTGCCAGCGGATGGGGGGACTACGAGCAGTACTTC. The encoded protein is CASGWGDYEQYF.